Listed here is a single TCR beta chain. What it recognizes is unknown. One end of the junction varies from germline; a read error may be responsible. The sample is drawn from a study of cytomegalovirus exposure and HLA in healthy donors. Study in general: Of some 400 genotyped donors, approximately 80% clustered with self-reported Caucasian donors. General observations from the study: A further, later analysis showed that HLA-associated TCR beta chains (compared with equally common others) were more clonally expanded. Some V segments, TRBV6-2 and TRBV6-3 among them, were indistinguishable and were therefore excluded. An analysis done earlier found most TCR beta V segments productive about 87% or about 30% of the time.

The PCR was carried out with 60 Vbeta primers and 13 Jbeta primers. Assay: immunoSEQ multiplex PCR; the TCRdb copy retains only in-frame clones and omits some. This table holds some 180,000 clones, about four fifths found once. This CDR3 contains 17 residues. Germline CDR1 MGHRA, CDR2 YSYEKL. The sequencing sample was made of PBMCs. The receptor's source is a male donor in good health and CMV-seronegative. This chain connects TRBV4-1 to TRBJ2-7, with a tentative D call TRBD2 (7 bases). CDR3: CASSGAGAGRAAYKQYF. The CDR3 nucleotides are TGCGCCAGCAGCGGTGCGGGGGCGGGGAGGGCGGCCTACAAGCAGTACTTC.